This T cell receptor beta chain was sequenced during a study of cytomegalovirus exposure and HLA in healthy donors. Primers for the PCR totalled 60 Vbeta and 13 Jbeta. The method was immunoSEQ multiplex PCR; TCRdb's version includes in-frame clones alone and lacks a portion of them. This sample carries 180,000 or so clones, around 80% of them seen once, and the ten largest clones take more than 1.4%. Regarding this clone: The antigen is undetermined.

Germline CDR1 SGHRS, CDR2 YFSETQ. V dropped 4 bases and J dropped 4 bases, with 12 bases sitting between them. The CDR3 spans 14 residues. General observations from the study: Being productive about 87% or about 30% of the time was typical of most TCR beta V segments in an earlier analysis. There were around 160 TCR beta chains listed as cytomegalovirus-associated. TCR beta V- and J-gene trimming was later associated with a missense DCLRE1C variant. Judged likely to be a sequencing artifact was a cluster of highly shared sequence variants.

The source material was PBMCs. This TCR was sampled from a man between 18 and 35 years old in good health and CMV-seronegative. The chain combines TRBV5-1 with TRBJ1-5, with TRBD1 as a possible D gene (5 bases). DNA for the CDR3: TGCGCCAGCAGCGCCGGGACTGATAATCAGCCCCAGCATTTT. It specifies CASSAGTDNQPQHF.